This T cell receptor (beta chain) stems from a study of Graves' ophthalmopathy and Graves' hyperthyroidism. Transcripts of RNA were the source for amplifying TCR beta CDR3 regions. Second-round multiplex PCR came after first-round RT-PCR with HTBI primers. MiXCR was run by TCRdb on the multiplex PCR reads, yielding one entry per CDR3 protein. Among more than 300,000 distinct CDR3 sequences listed, roughly 15% were seen once. Hyperthyroidism is called stable when no ophthalmopathy develops within 18 months of follow-up. This clonotype was counted at least ten times. Its antigen remains unknown. Points from the study as a whole: Most expanded clonotypes in thyroid above 0.001 frequency also showed up in blood. Sensitivity reached roughly 88% and specificity approximately 81% for a 13-signature model separating ophthalmopathy from stable hyperthyroidism.

Trimming removed 6 bases at V and 0 bases at J, with 8 bases between. The germline V gene encodes CDR1 MDHEN and CDR2 SYDVKM. The CDR3 has 13 residues. The TCR originated in a woman aged 18 to 35 with stable Graves' hyperthyroidism. Sequencing was performed on peripheral blood. This rearrangement joins TRBV28 to TRBJ1-2; D gene uncertain. Here the CDR3 reads CASRDGANYGYTF. CDR3 sequence (DNA): TGTGCCAGCAGGGACGGTGCTAACTATGGCTACACCTTC.